This T cell receptor beta chain was profiled in a study of monozygotic twins with cystic fibrosis. Overall study: Library input was around 2.8 micrograms of fragmented DNA, with approximately 14 PCR cycles. Study findings and constraints: The repertoire was suggested to be naive-dominated, clonality median around 0.0093. V usage most resembled the co-twin in 13 of 16 pairs.

Per germline, CDR1 SGHTA and CDR2 FQGNSA. Trimming removed 7 bases from V and 2 bases from J; junction bases left unmatched: 3. The CDR3 sequence is 13 residues long. Generated by immunoSEQ multiplex PCR, the TCRdb table keeps only in-frame clones and is missing some. The table shows 36,000 or so clones, with about 93% occurring only once. On this clone: Its matching antigen is unknown.

The TCR sequence derives from a boy between 2 and 10 years old with cystic fibrosis. Sample: blood. The J gene is TRBJ1-2, the V gene TRBV7-2, with 8 bases that match TRBD1. In nucleotides, the CDR3 is TGTGCCAGCAACAGGGACAGGAACTATGGCTACACCTTC. Amino acids: CASNRDRNYGYTF.